The text below deals with one T cell receptor beta chain. Its cognate antigen is unknown. The PCR used 60 Vbeta and 13 Jbeta primers. TCRdb keeps only in-frame clones here, not all; method: immunoSEQ multiplex PCR. The top ten hold around 4.1% of the sample, which has some 140,000 clones, over 65% seen once. This record comes from a study of cytomegalovirus exposure and HLA in healthy donors. Study results and caveats: A link between a missense DCLRE1C variant and TCR beta V- and J-gene trimming emerged from a later analysis.

Germline V gives CDR1 MNHEY, CDR2 SVGAGI. Trimming stripped 6 bases from V and 0 bases from J, with 6 bases between. The CDR3 runs 13 residues. Sequencing was done on a sample of PBMCs. This sequence was found in a man younger than 35 in good health and CMV-seropositive. This chain links TRBV6-5 with TRBJ1-3, with D hard to call. CDR3 in amino acids: CASSRDSGNTIYF. The CDR3 DNA follows: TGTGCCAGCAGCCGCGACTCTGGAAACACCATATATTTT.